The 8 T cell receptor beta chains below were found in one sample sequenced in a study of T-cell reconstitution after alpha-beta-depleted transplantation in children. Unique molecular identifiers featured in how the TCRbeta library was prepared. Using its own MiXCR run on the PCR reads, TCRdb lists one record per CDR3 protein. The sample lists roughly 790,000 distinct CDR3 sequences, under 20% occurring once. The starting material was PBMCs, mostly from graft donor cells, obtained 360 days after TCRalphabeta/CD19-depleted stem cell transplant. The receptors shown here come from a male patient between 10 and 17 years old who had a stem cell transplant for acute lymphoblastic leukemia, so the T cells may come from the graft donor.

This clonotype has a count of ten or more. The genes are TRBV20-1 and TRBJ2-1; D gene uncertain. V lost 2 bases to trimming and J lost 12 bases, with 17 bases between them. The CDR3 covers 13 residues. Germline lookup yields CDR1 DFQATT and CDR2 SNEGSKA (reference sequence). Here the CDR3 reads CSARHTIMKAQFF. CDR3 sequence (DNA): TGCAGTGCTAGACATACAATAATGAAGGCGCAGTTCTTC.

This clonotype was detected a few times. V gene TRBV6-5 combines with J gene TRBJ1-1; possible D gene TRBD1, 5 bases. The V gene's germline CDR1 is MNHEY and CDR2 SVGAGI. There are 14 residues in the CDR3. V was shortened by 0 bases and J by 5 bases, with 10 bases between the two germline ends. CDR3 amino acids: CASSYSAGGTEAFF. The CDR3 DNA reads TGTGCCAGCAGTTACTCGGCCGGGGGGACTGAAGCTTTCTTT.

V gene TRBV30 combines with J gene TRBJ2-7; TRBD2 agrees at 7 bases. The CDR3 is 15 amino acids. V gave up 6 bases and J gave up 2 bases; unmatched junction bases: 13. CDR1 GTSNPN and CDR2 SVGIG come from the germline V gene (reference sequence). CDR3 sequence: CACCGGVLLPYEQYF. CDR3 DNA: TGTGCCTGCTGTGGGGGGGTCCTTCTCCCCTACGAGCAGTACTTC.

This chain uses TRBV20-1 with TRBJ1-2; no reliable D call. Between the trimmed V and J ends, which lost 6 bases and 0 bases, there was a span of 11 bases. The V gene's germline CDR1 is DFQATT and CDR2 SNEGSKA (reference sequence). This CDR3 spans 13 amino acids. In DNA, the CDR3 is TGCAGTGCCCACGGCGGACCTAACTATGGCTACACCTTC. Residues: CSAHGGPNYGYTF.

This rearrangement joins TRBV20-1 to TRBJ2-1; D possibly matches TRBD1 or TRBD2 (6 bases each). Germline V gene lookup returns CDR1 DFQATT and CDR2 SNEGSKA (reference sequence). Trimming left V 3 bases short and J 1 base short, with 13 bases between. The CDR3 runs to 15 residues. This CDR3 reads CSASPIGGSYNEQFF. CDR3 nucleotides: TGCAGTGCTAGCCCTATAGGGGGGTCCTACAATGAGCAGTTCTTC.

This sequence joins TRBV6-5 and TRBJ2-2; a weak D match, TRBD2 (5 bases). The CDR3 is made up of 18 amino acids. Germline V gene lookup returns CDR1 MNHEY and CDR2 SVGAGI. V was cut by 1 base and J by 4 bases, with 19 bases left in between. The CDR3 DNA reads as TGTGCCAGCAGTTACTATCGATTCGGACGCGCGGGCACCGGGGAGCTGTTTTTT. Its translation is CASSYYRFGRAGTGELFF.

The table lists this clonotype with a few counts. This chain links TRBV3-1 with TRBJ2-1; tentative D call: TRBD2 (6 bases). Germline values: CDR1 LGHDT, CDR2 YNNKEL (reference sequence). Trimming stripped 2 bases from V and 5 bases from J, with 16 bases between. The CDR3 has 16 residues. For the CDR3, the DNA is TGTGCCAGCAGCCAAATGCGAGGAGGGTTGGACAATGAGCAGTTCTTC. Translating gives CASSQMRGGLDNEQFF.

Concerning this clonotype: A much more abundant neighbour one base away suggests this may be a read error. The genes are TRBV11-3 and TRBJ2-1; D not certain. The CDR3 spans 13 residues. The germline V and J ends were trimmed by 3 bases and 1 base, with 4 bases remaining between them. CDR1 is SGHNT and CDR2 is YENEEA in the germline V gene. The CDR3 protein is CASSFKSYNEQFF. The CDR3 region has the DNA TGTGCCAGCAGCTTTAAGTCCTACAATGAGCAGTTCTTC.